The entry below gives a single T cell receptor beta chain sequence along with its context. Original data processing: Researchers report that nucleated cell counts were estimated from reference gene primer amplification. Profiling relied on immunoSEQ multiplex PCR, and the TCRdb table lists in-frame clones only, not all of them. The D gene and trimming were derived from the DNA, and the V and J assignments and clone size from that table. The sample records about 83,000 clones, around 86% being singletons. This sample is part of a study of blood T cell repertoires in COVID-19. The overall study: Samples representing acute and convalescent COVID-19 were sourced from the United States, Italy and Spain. Sample material is recorded as cDNA or gDNA derived from T cells, B-cell-depleted T cells, or PBMCs.

V was cut by 6 bases and J by 14 bases, with 19 bases left in between. The CDR3 sequence is 13 residues long. The germline gives CDR1 MNHEY, CDR2 SVGAGI. The specimen was peripheral blood. The gene calls are TRBV6-5 and TRBJ1-4; tentatively, D is TRBD1 (5 bases). The receptor comes from a man aged 45-60 years with active COVID-19. The CDR3 is CASSVLGQVYLFF. The DNA of the CDR3 is TGTGCCAGCAGCGTCTTGGGGCAGGTCTATCTGTTTTTT.